Each of the 32 T cell receptor beta chains below was sequenced from the same sample in a study of cytomegalovirus exposure and HLA in healthy donors. Only in-frame clones appear in the TCRdb table, and some are missing; sequencing was by immunoSEQ multiplex PCR. The sample yields over 200,000 clones, around 86% seen once. Sequencing used PBMCs. The receptors were sampled from a woman under 30 in good health and CMV-seropositive.

CDR3 loop: CASSHLPGEGRGYTF. CDR3 bases: TGCGCCAGCAGCCACCTCCCGGGGGAGGGTCGTGGCTACACCTTC. The chain employs TRBV4-1 and TRBJ1-2, with D possibly matching TRBD1 (5 bases). Germline CDR1 reads MGHRA; CDR2 reads YSYEKL. The CDR3 is 15 amino acids. Trimming pared 3 bases from V and 7 bases from J, leaving 18 bases between.

This chain links TRBV6-1 with TRBJ1-2; 7 nucleotides agree with TRBD1. Germline values: CDR1 MNHNS, CDR2 SASEGT. J gave up 4 bases and V 6 bases, and 8 bases lay outside the gene matches. The CDR3 sequence is 14 residues long. This CDR3 is CASRERGQVYGYTF. The CDR3 DNA is TGTGCCAGCAGAGAAAGAGGACAGGTCTATGGCTACACCTTC.

V is TRBV19 and J is TRBJ1-1; 9 bases map to TRBD1. Germline CDR1 and CDR2: LNHDA and SQIVND (reference sequence). The CDR3 has 13 residues. V lost 7 bases, J lost 7 bases, and 7 bases stayed unmatched. CDR3 coding DNA: TGTGCCAGTAAGTACAGGGGGCCGGGTGAAGCTTTCTTT. Residues: CASKYRGPGEAFF.

V is TRBV2 and J is TRBJ2-3; 8 nucleotides agree with TRBD1. Germline loops: CDR1 SNHLY, CDR2 FYNNEI. The CDR3 runs 16 residues. The trim removed 8 bases at V and 0 bases at J, leaving 10 bases unmatched. Here the CDR3 reads CASSTGQGGSTDTQYF. CDR3 DNA: TGTGCCAGCTCCACAGGACAGGGAGGCAGCACAGATACGCAGTATTTT.

The CDR3 region is CASSSYGQGRSRQPQHF. CDR3 DNA: TGTGCCAGCAGTAGTTACGGACAGGGAAGGAGCAGGCAGCCCCAGCATTTT. This chain connects TRBV28 to TRBJ1-5, with 8 bases fitting TRBD1. Per germline, CDR1 MDHEN and CDR2 SYDVKM. The CDR3 length is 17 residues. V was clipped by 5 bases and J by 7 bases; unmatched bases: 16.

This chain joins TRBV10-1 and TRBJ2-7, with D tentatively TRBD1 (6 bases). This CDR3 region has 14 residues. V was pared by 0 bases and J by 4 bases, with 10 bases between. CDR1 WNHNN and CDR2 SYGVQD come from the germline V gene (reference sequence). CDR3 bases: TGCGCCAGCAGTGAGTCACTACAGGGATACGAGCAGTACTTC. This gives the protein CASSESLQGYEQYF.

The CDR3 region has the DNA TGTGCCAGCACCCCATGGGGGACAGGGGGCTCCTACGAGCAGTACTTC. It encodes CASTPWGTGGSYEQYF. This rearrangement joins TRBV28 to TRBJ2-7, with TRBD1 matching over 11 bases. The CDR3 extends over 16 amino acids. V gave up 7 bases and J gave up 0 bases; unmatched junction bases: 8. CDR1 and CDR2 (germline): MDHEN, SYDVKM.

About this clone itself: Other DNA sequences of this sample code for an identical CDR3. The DNA for the CDR3 is TGTGCCAGCAGGCCAGGGGGTTTGGCCTACGAGCAGTACTTC. As protein: CASRPGGLAYEQYF. The rearrangement joins TRBV27 to TRBJ2-7, with 7 bases matching TRBD1. CDR3 size: 14 residues. From germline, CDR1 is MNHEY and CDR2 SMNVEV (reference sequence). The V gene end was trimmed by 6 bases and the J gene end by 2 bases; junction bases not matched to a gene: 7.

This clone was recorded once. The chain combines TRBV5-1 with TRBJ2-7; 9 nucleotides match TRBD1. This CDR3 spans 15 amino acids. Germline V lookup: CDR1 SGHRS, CDR2 YFSETQ. J lost 6 bases, V lost 0 bases, and 7 bases had no gene match. CDR3 sequence: CASSLDGTGFFEQYF. The CDR3 DNA follows: TGCGCCAGCAGCTTGGATGGGACAGGGTTCTTCGAGCAGTACTTC.

The chain employs TRBV30 and TRBJ2-7; possible D gene TRBD2, 5 bases. From germline, CDR1 is GTSNPN and CDR2 SVGIG (reference sequence). Trimming removed 3 bases from V and 2 bases from J, with 14 bases in between. The CDR3 runs 14 residues. The CDR3 sequence: CAWSGLGGAYEQYF. The DNA of the CDR3 is TGTGCCTGGAGCGGACTCGGCGGTGCCTACGAGCAGTACTTC.

The chain carries TRBV28 and TRBJ2-3; 11 bases align to TRBD1. From germline, CDR1 is MDHEN and CDR2 SYDVKM. J was trimmed by 4 bases and V by 3 bases; bases with no gene match: 9. This CDR3 has 17 residues. CDR3 in DNA: TGTGCCAGCAGTTTGGGTGTAGGGACAGGGGGAGCAGATACGCAGTATTTT. It specifies CASSLGVGTGGADTQYF.

The chain employs TRBV18 and TRBJ2-5, with TRBD1 matching 8 bases. CDR1 is KGHSH, CDR2 LQKENI, per germline. Trimming took 2 bases from V and 5 from J; bases not matched to a gene: 13. The CDR3 has 17 residues. CDR3: CASSPRSKQGAWETQYF. Here the CDR3 DNA reads TGTGCCAGCTCACCAAGGAGTAAGCAGGGGGCTTGGGAGACCCAGTACTTC.

The chain joins TRBV7-2 to TRBJ2-7; a weak D match, TRBD2 (5 bases). Per the germline V gene, CDR1 is SGHTA and CDR2 is FQGNSA. The V end lost 1 base, the J end lost 0 bases, and 13 bases lay between the germline ends. The CDR3 runs to 16 residues. The CDR3 here is CASSLVSSGISYEQYF. The CDR3 DNA reads as TGTGCCAGCAGCTTAGTTTCGAGCGGTATCTCCTACGAGCAGTACTTC.

V is TRBV11-2 and J is TRBJ2-7; TRBD1 matches 11 bases. V lost 5 bases to trimming and J lost 7 bases; unmatched junction nucleotides: 7. Germline V lookup: CDR1 SGHAT, CDR2 FQNNGV. The CDR3 is 14 amino acids. In DNA form, the CDR3 reads TGTGCCAGCAGCGCAGGACAGGGGGCTAATGAGCAGTACTTC. Translation gives CASSAGQGANEQYF.

The chain recombines TRBV5-1 with TRBJ1-2; 7 bases are a match to TRBD1. J gave up 8 bases and V 3 bases, and 10 bases lay outside the gene matches. Germline CDR1 reads SGHRS; CDR2 reads YFSETQ. The CDR3 covers 14 residues. The CDR3: CASSSQGGVYGYTF. The DNA of the CDR3 is TGCGCCAGCAGCTCCCAGGGGGGAGTCTACGGCTACACCTTC.

This clone was counted a single time. The chain uses TRBV9 and TRBJ2-7; 7 positions agree with TRBD2. The V gene's germline CDR1 is SGDLS and CDR2 YYNGEE. V gave up 2 bases and J gave up 6 bases; unmatched junction bases: 5. CDR3 size: 13 residues. Here the CDR3 DNA reads TGTGCCAGCAGCGTTGCGGGAGCCGGCGAGCAGTACTTC. It is translated as CASSVAGAGEQYF.

The gene calls are TRBV28 and TRBJ1-5; no clear D. V dropped 6 bases and J dropped 6 bases, with 9 bases sitting between them. The CDR3 covers 12 residues. In germline, CDR1 is MDHEN, CDR2 SYDVKM. Written as DNA, the CDR3 is TGTGCCAGCAGCTTTAATGTTCAGCCCCAGCATTTT. Its protein is CASSFNVQPQHF.

The chain has TRBV7-8 and TRBJ2-7; D is possibly TRBD2 (6 bases). The germline V gene has CDR1 SGHVS and CDR2 FQNEAQ. There are 13 residues in the CDR3. V shed 5 bases and J shed 3 bases, with 11 bases lying between them. The CDR3 protein is CASSSRENYEQYF. CDR3 coding DNA: TGTGCCAGCAGCAGCCGGGAGAACTACGAGCAGTACTTC.

This clone was observed a single time. The chain couples TRBV28 to TRBJ1-5, with D maybe TRBD1 (6 bases). The germline gives CDR1 MDHEN, CDR2 SYDVKM. This CDR3 region has 14 residues. V was cut by 1 base and J by 2 bases, with 6 bases left in between. For the CDR3, the DNA is TGTGCCAGCAGTTTATCAGGGGGCAATCAGCCCCAGCATTTT. Translated: CASSLSGGNQPQHF.

The chain carries TRBV5-1 and TRBJ1-2; 8 bases match TRBD1. CDR1 SGHRS and CDR2 YFSETQ come from the germline V gene. V lost 4 bases and J lost 8; bases outside the gene matches: 4. The CDR3 runs to 12 residues. The CDR3 DNA reads as TGCGCCAGCAGCCACGGACAGGGAGGCTACACCTTC. Amino acid sequence: CASSHGQGGYTF.

This clone was detected only a few times. V and J are TRBV7-9 and TRBJ1-4; a weak D match, TRBD1 (5 bases). V was pared by 4 bases and J by 4 bases, with 10 bases between. This CDR3 region has 14 residues. Germline loops: CDR1 SEHNR, CDR2 FQNEAQ (reference sequence). CDR3 coding DNA: TGTGCCAGCAGCTCCTCGGGGGTTAATGAAAAACTGTTTTTT. It codes for CASSSSGVNEKLFF.

This chain joins TRBV28 and TRBJ1-2, with TRBD1 matching over 7 bases. V shed 6 bases, J shed 6 bases, and the junction held 7 bases outside the gene matches. Germline values: CDR1 MDHEN, CDR2 SYDVKM. This CDR3 is 13 amino acids long. The CDR3: CASSVRGLDGYTF. CDR3 nucleotides: TGTGCCAGCAGCGTTAGGGGGCTCGATGGCTACACCTTC.

This CDR3 is CASSIEHRVVGQYEQYF. The CDR3 DNA is TGTGCCAGTAGTATAGAACACAGGGTGGTTGGTCAATACGAGCAGTACTTC. The chain employs TRBV19 and TRBJ2-7, with a tentative D call TRBD1 (6 bases). The CDR3 runs to 17 residues. CDR1 is LNHDA and CDR2 is SQIVND in the germline V gene (reference sequence). Trimming took off 0 bases at V and 4 bases at J, with 19 bases between the two ends.

The V gene is TRBV15, the J gene TRBJ2-2; maybe TRBD1 (6 bases). The V end was cut by 5 bases, the J end by 2 bases, with 15 bases between. Germline CDR1 reads LNHNV; CDR2 reads YYDKDF (reference sequence). This CDR3 has 16 amino acids. The chain's CDR3 is CATSDRDTENTGELFF. CDR3 DNA: TGTGCCACCAGCGATCGGGACACCGAAAACACCGGGGAGCTGTTTTTT.

V usage is TRBV7-9 and J usage is TRBJ2-1; D is unclear. The germline V gene encodes CDR1 SEHNR and CDR2 FQNEAQ (reference sequence). Trimming stripped 4 bases from V and 1 base from J, with 5 bases between. The CDR3 is 13 amino acids. CDR3 amino acids: CASSSTSYNEQFF. The CDR3 DNA reads TGTGCCAGCAGCTCAACTTCCTACAATGAGCAGTTCTTC. Together with reference TRBV7-9 and TRBJ2-1, the CDR3 gives the full variable domain: DTGVSQNPRHKITKRGQNVTFRCDPISEHNRLYWYRQTLGQGPEFLTYFQNEAQLEKSRLLSDRFSAERPKGSFSTLEIQRTEQGDSAMYLCASSSTSYNEQFFGPGTRLTVL.

V usage is TRBV5-1 and J usage is TRBJ1-1, with 9 bases fitting TRBD1. Losses at the gene ends were 0 bases for V and 5 bases for J; bases not matched to a gene: 8. CDR3 length equals 16 residues. Germline V CDR1 and CDR2: SGHRS, YFSETQ. In nucleotides, the CDR3 is TGCGCCAGCAGCTTGGGGCCGACAGGGGGAGAAACTGAAGCTTTCTTT. This gives the protein CASSLGPTGGETEAFF.

The chain carries TRBV25-1 and TRBJ1-1; D is possibly TRBD1 (5 bases). The CDR3 covers 16 residues. Germline V lookup: CDR1 MGHDK, CDR2 SYGVNS. V was clipped by 7 bases and J by 1 base, with 19 bases between them. CDR3 bases: TGTGCCAGCAAAGTCCCAGGGCGGGGGAAGAACACTGAAGCTTTCTTT. Protein sequence: CASKVPGRGKNTEAFF.

V and J are TRBV7-2 and TRBJ2-1, with D perhaps matching TRBD1 (6 bases). V lost 0 bases and J lost 8, with 23 bases in between. The CDR3 contains 18 residues. CDR1 is SGHTA, CDR2 FQGNSA, per germline. The chain's CDR3 is CASSLAWVGARGDDEQFF. The CDR3 DNA is TGTGCCAGCAGCTTAGCCTGGGTGGGGGCTCGAGGGGATGATGAGCAGTTCTTC.

The J gene is TRBJ2-1, the V gene TRBV15; 8 bases line up with TRBD2. The germline gives CDR1 LNHNV, CDR2 YYDKDF (reference sequence). The junction had 6 bases not matched to a gene; V was cut back by 2 bases and J by 3 bases. The length of the CDR3 is 16 residues. The CDR3 reads CATSRTTSGLYNEQFF. In DNA form, the CDR3 reads TGTGCCACCAGCAGAACTACTAGCGGACTCTACAATGAGCAGTTCTTC.

The rearrangement links TRBV7-9 to TRBJ2-7; 9 bases are a match to TRBD1. Looked up from germline, CDR1 is SEHNR and CDR2 is FQNEAQ (reference sequence). V gave up 5 bases and J gave up 6 bases; unmatched junction bases: 8. CDR3 size: 14 residues. In nucleotides, the CDR3 is TGTGCCAGCAGCGACCGGGACAGGGCGCGCGAGCAGTACTTC. It codes for CASSDRDRAREQYF.

V is TRBV7-9 and J is TRBJ1-5, with D perhaps TRBD1 (5 bases). The V end lost 4 bases, the J end lost 7 bases, and 14 bases lay between the germline ends. There are 14 residues in the CDR3. Germline CDR1 SEHNR, CDR2 FQNEAQ (reference sequence). The CDR3 nucleotides are TGTGCCAGCAGCTCGGACGGGGACTGGCAGCCCCAGCATTTT. This sequence encodes CASSSDGDWQPQHF.

The chain carries TRBV9 and TRBJ2-1, with 7 bases aligning to TRBD2. V shed 0 bases, J shed 2 bases, and the junction held 5 bases outside the gene matches. The CDR3 extends over 16 amino acids. Germline-derived CDR1 and CDR2 are SGDLS and YYNGEE. For the CDR3, the DNA is TGTGCCAGCAGCGTAGAAGCGGGAACTGCCTACAATGAGCAGTTCTTC. Translation gives CASSVEAGTAYNEQFF.